The 30 T cell receptor beta chains reported below all come from one sample, sequenced in a study of cytotoxic CD8 clonotypes in ibrutinib-treated CLL. The repertoire was sequenced with immunoSEQ multiplex PCR; TCRdb's copy has only in-frame clones and lacks some. The table shows about 140,000 clones, with over 75% occurring only once. Here the sequenced sample was PBMCs, taken after 36 months of ibrutinib treatment. Receptors were obtained from a human donor with chronic lymphocytic leukemia.

The chain joins TRBV28 to TRBJ1-3; TRBD1 might be the D (6 bases). Germline V gives CDR1 MDHEN, CDR2 SYDVKM. V was clipped by 6 bases and J by 4 bases, with 7 bases between them. This CDR3 region has 12 residues. As DNA, the CDR3 is TGTGCCAGCAGCCAGGGGGGAAACACCATATATTTT. It encodes CASSQGGNTIYF.

This chain connects TRBV10-1 to TRBJ2-5, with D possibly being TRBD2 (6 bases). The CDR3 loop spans 16 amino acids. V lost 2 bases, J lost 5 bases, and 18 bases lay in between. Germline assignment: CDR1 WNHNN and CDR2 SYGVQD (reference sequence). CDR3 amino acids: CASSEAPGLSGETQYF. The CDR3 DNA reads TGCGCCAGCAGTGAGGCACCAGGGTTGAGCGGGGAGACCCAGTACTTC.

The V gene is TRBV5-1, the J gene TRBJ2-2; 7 nucleotides line up with TRBD1. The CDR3 sequence is 19 residues long. The V gene end was trimmed by 4 bases and the J gene end by 2 bases; junction bases not matched to a gene: 17. The germline V gene encodes CDR1 SGHRS and CDR2 YFSETQ. The CDR3 spells CASSNVLSYRGGNTGELFF. The DNA of the CDR3 is TGCGCCAGCAGCAACGTACTTTCGTACAGGGGTGGTAACACCGGGGAGCTGTTTTTT.

The chain recombines TRBV6-5 with TRBJ2-1, with 8 nucleotides matching TRBD1. This CDR3 region has 14 residues. Germline assignment: CDR1 MNHEY and CDR2 SVGAGI. V shed 6 bases, J shed 8 bases, and the junction held 9 bases outside the gene matches. In DNA form, the CDR3 reads TGTGCCAGCAGGACTGGACAGGGAATCTATGAGCAGTTCTTC. It codes for CASRTGQGIYEQFF.

The rearrangement links TRBV15 to TRBJ2-3, with no clear D. The CDR3 length is 18 residues. With 0 bases removed from V and 0 bases from J, the gap between germline ends came to 16 bases. Germline-derived CDR1 and CDR2 are LNHNV and YYDKDF (reference sequence). CDR3 nucleotide sequence: TGTGCCACCAGCAGAGATTCGTGGACGGCTGCTAGCACAGATACGCAGTATTTT. This translates into CATSRDSWTAASTDTQYF.

The chain has TRBV19 and TRBJ1-5; 7 bases are a match to TRBD1. The CDR3 contains 14 residues. CDR1 LNHDA and CDR2 SQIVND come from the germline V gene (reference sequence). V shed 7 bases and J 5 bases; nucleotides not matched to a gene: 8. The CDR3 loop reads CASTPGGGYQPQHF. CDR3 nucleotides: TGTGCCAGTACCCCAGGGGGGGGATATCAGCCCCAGCATTTT.

The chain is built from TRBV10-2 and TRBJ1-2, with unresolved D. V was pared by 4 bases and J by 8 bases, with 14 bases between. Per the germline V gene, CDR1 is WSHSY and CDR2 is SAAADI. The CDR3 is made up of 13 amino acids. CDR3 amino acids: CASSVWQTMGYTF. The CDR3 nucleotides read TGCGCCAGCAGTGTGTGGCAGACCATGGGCTACACCTTC.

Notes on this clone: Within the sample, other DNA sequences also encode this same CDR3. The V call is TRBV14, the J call TRBJ2-7; TRBD2 agrees at 13 bases. Trimming took 4 bases from V and 4 from J; bases not matched to a gene: 1. Germline V lookup: CDR1 SGHDN, CDR2 FVKESK. The CDR3 is made up of 14 amino acids. Here the CDR3 reads CASSRLAGGYEQYF. CDR3 nucleotides: TGTGCCAGCAGCCGACTAGCGGGAGGATACGAGCAGTACTTC.

The V and J genes are TRBV7-7 and TRBJ2-5; TRBD2 aligns across 7 bases. CDR3 length equals 13 residues. The J segment lost 2 bases and the V segment lost 4 bases, leaving 1 base of the junction unmatched. CDR1 is SSHAT, CDR2 FNYEAQ, per germline (reference sequence). The CDR3 reads CASSWGGQETQYF. The CDR3 DNA follows: TGTGCCAGCAGCTGGGGGGGGCAAGAGACCCAGTACTTC.

The V and J genes are TRBV6-5 and TRBJ2-5, with D tentatively TRBD1 (6 bases). The CDR3 sequence is 13 residues long. The germline V and J ends were trimmed by 6 bases and 1 base, with 9 bases remaining between them. CDR1 and CDR2 (germline): MNHEY, SVGAGI. CDR3 sequence: CASRWTAQETQYF. Written as DNA, the CDR3 is TGTGCCAGCAGATGGACAGCCCAAGAGACCCAGTACTTC.

This clone was seen more than once but under ten times. The CDR3 DNA sequence: TGTGCCAGCAGTTTATCTTACAGGGCCTACGAGCAGTACTTC. It codes for CASSLSYRAYEQYF. The V call is TRBV28, the J call TRBJ2-7; D is possibly TRBD1 (6 bases). Trimming removed 1 base from V and 2 bases from J, with 9 bases in between. Per the germline V gene, CDR1 is MDHEN and CDR2 is SYDVKM. This CDR3 spans 14 amino acids.

The chain is built from TRBV5-1 and TRBJ1-3, with a possible D match to TRBD1 (5 bases). The germline CDR1 and CDR2 sequences are SGHRS and YFSETQ. The V end lost 4 bases, the J end lost 2 bases, and 10 bases lay between the germline ends. The CDR3 runs 14 residues. In nucleotides, the CDR3 is TGCGCCAGCAGCCTAGGGGTCGCTGGAAACACCATATATTTT. Amino acid sequence: CASSLGVAGNTIYF. The full variable domain, rest sourced from reference TRBV5-1 and TRBJ1-3, is KAGVTQTPRYLIKTRGQQVTLSCSPISGHRSVSWYQQTPGQGLQFLFEYFSETQRNKGNFPGRFSGRQFSNSRSEMNVSTLELGDSALYLCASSLGVAGNTIYFGEGSWLTVV.

The chain is built from TRBV7-2 and TRBJ2-7, with a possible D match to TRBD2 (7 bases). This CDR3 has 15 amino acids. Trimming shortened V by 1 base and J by 2 bases, and 12 bases separated the two germline ends. Germline CDR1 and CDR2: SGHTA and FQGNSA. CDR3 protein: CASSLETGGPYEQYF. The CDR3 DNA reads TGTGCCAGCAGCTTAGAAACCGGGGGGCCCTACGAGCAGTACTTC.

The chain carries TRBV5-1 and TRBJ2-7, with 11 bases that match TRBD2. V lost 0 bases and J lost 1; bases outside the gene matches: 9. CDR3 length: 18 residues. The germline CDR1 and CDR2 sequences are SGHRS and YFSETQ. The CDR3 is CASSLAPASGRRSYEQYF. CDR3 nucleotide sequence: TGCGCCAGCAGCTTGGCCCCGGCTAGCGGGAGGAGGTCCTACGAGCAGTACTTC.

The chain couples TRBV11-3 to TRBJ2-1; 11 nucleotides align to TRBD1. Trimming at V came to 5 bases and at J to 9 bases, leaving 3 bases not matched to a gene. The CDR3 covers 13 residues. The germline V gene encodes CDR1 SGHNT and CDR2 YENEEA. The CDR3 sequence is CASSRTGGGEQFF. CDR3 DNA: TGTGCCAGCAGCCGGACAGGGGGCGGTGAGCAGTTCTTC.

The chain uses TRBV7-9 and TRBJ1-1; D is undetermined. Germline V gives CDR1 SEHNR, CDR2 FQNEAQ (reference sequence). The CDR3 has 14 amino acids. Trimming removed 7 bases at V and 2 bases at J, with 14 bases between. The CDR3 here is CASTQRVENTEAFF. CDR3 nucleotide sequence: TGTGCCAGCACCCAGCGGGTGGAAAACACTGAAGCTTTCTTT.

The chain carries TRBV6-5 and TRBJ1-4, with D unresolved. V was clipped by 2 bases and J by 2 bases, with 12 bases between them. Per germline, CDR1 MNHEY and CDR2 SVGAGI. CDR3 length equals 16 residues. This CDR3 reads CASSYGIFGTNEKLFF. DNA for the CDR3: TGTGCCAGCAGTTACGGGATTTTTGGGACTAATGAAAAACTGTTTTTT.

V gene TRBV27 combines with J gene TRBJ2-2; D tentatively reads TRBD1 or TRBD2 (6 bases each). V was cut by 2 bases and J by 5 bases, with 12 bases left in between. Germline CDR1 is MNHEY and CDR2 is SMNVEV (reference sequence). CDR3 length: 15 residues. The CDR3 is CASSLRGLGTGELFF. CDR3 in DNA: TGTGCCAGCAGTTTACGGGGGCTCGGTACCGGGGAGCTGTTTTTT.

The chain joins TRBV5-4 to TRBJ2-3; possible D gene TRBD2, 5 bases. V gave up 4 bases and J gave up 2 bases, with 14 bases separating them. This CDR3 is built from 15 residues. Germline loops: CDR1 SGHNT, CDR2 YYREEE (reference sequence). CDR3 amino acids: CASSRTRIDTDTQYF. CDR3 DNA sequence: TGTGCCAGCAGCCGAACTAGGATTGACACAGATACGCAGTATTTT.

The chain employs TRBV14 and TRBJ1-2, with unresolved D. CDR3 length equals 15 residues. V lost 0 bases and J 4 bases, leaving 12 bases between the germline ends. The V gene's germline CDR1 is SGHDN and CDR2 FVKESK. CDR3 nucleotide sequence: TGTGCCAGCAGCCAAGACGCGGGTCAAGGCTATGGCTACACCTTC. Its protein product is CASSQDAGQGYGYTF.

This clone was found a few times. For the CDR3, the DNA is TGTGCCAGCAGCACAGAGACTAGGGTCCCTGAAGCTTTCTTT. It codes for CASSTETRVPEAFF. The chain is built from TRBV6-1 and TRBJ1-1; D gene unclear. Deletions cut 6 bases from V and 6 bases from J, with 17 bases between. This CDR3 has 14 residues. The germline V gene has CDR1 MNHNS and CDR2 SASEGT.

This chain connects TRBV19 to TRBJ1-5; D perhaps matches TRBD1 (5 bases). The length of the CDR3 is 14 residues. CDR1 is LNHDA and CDR2 is SQIVND in the germline V gene (reference sequence). The germline V and J ends were trimmed by 5 bases and 7 bases, with 15 bases remaining between them. CDR3 DNA: TGTGCCAGTAGTTTAACGGGGGTGGGGCAGCCCCAGCATTTT. Translation: CASSLTGVGQPQHF.

This chain links TRBV11-2 with TRBJ2-7; the match to TRBD1 covers 9 bases. The V gene's germline CDR1 is SGHAT and CDR2 FQNNGV. V was clipped by 4 bases and J by 4 bases; unmatched bases: 5. This CDR3 is 14 amino acids long. This chain's CDR3 is CASSSTGGTYEQYF. The CDR3 DNA reads as TGTGCCAGCAGCTCAACAGGGGGCACGTACGAGCAGTACTTC. The full variable domain, with the rest looked up from reference TRBV11-2 and TRBJ2-7, is EAGVAQSPRYKIIEKRQSVAFWCNPISGHATLYWYQQILGQGPKLLIQFQNNGVVDDSQLPKDRFSAERLKGVDSTLKIQPAKLEDSAVYLCASSSTGGTYEQYFGPGTRLTVT.

The chain has TRBV18 and TRBJ1-2; D is possibly TRBD1 (5 bases). The ends were cut back, 4 bases at V and 4 bases at J, with 19 bases in the middle. Germline loops: CDR1 KGHSH, CDR2 LQKENI. The CDR3 loop spans 16 amino acids. The CDR3 sequence: CASSRGVARETYGYTF. The CDR3 DNA follows: TGTGCCAGCTCACGGGGAGTTGCCAGGGAGACCTATGGCTACACCTTC.

This clone was counted between two and nine times. The chain has TRBV5-3 and TRBJ1-1; D may be TRBD1 (5 bases). TRBV5-3 is marked as an open reading frame, function uncertain. The V gene lost 10 bases and the J gene lost 1 base, with 17 bases spanning the gap. This CDR3 has 14 amino acids. CDR3 protein: CARDLPEGNTEAFF. The CDR3 region has the DNA TGTGCCCGGGACCTCCCGGAGGGGAACACTGAAGCTTTCTTT.

The J gene is TRBJ1-2, the V gene TRBV14, with a tentative D call TRBD1 (5 bases). The CDR3 loop spans 14 amino acids. In germline, CDR1 is SGHDN, CDR2 FVKESK. V shed 2 bases and J shed 4 bases, with 11 bases lying between them. The DNA for the CDR3 is TGTGCCAGCAGCCAAAGGTCCAGGGCCTATGGCTACACCTTC. It specifies CASSQRSRAYGYTF.

The V call is TRBV19, the J call TRBJ2-7; D possibly corresponds to TRBD2 (5 bases). The CDR3 loop spans 16 amino acids. Germline-derived CDR1 and CDR2 are LNHDA and SQIVND (reference sequence). The germline V and J ends were trimmed by 4 bases and 6 bases, with 22 bases remaining between them. CDR3 protein: CASSNPRGSGLGEQYF. CDR3 coding DNA: TGTGCCAGTAGTAACCCTAGAGGGAGTGGTTTAGGCGAGCAGTACTTC.

The chain has TRBV9 and TRBJ2-5; D not certain. This CDR3 spans 13 amino acids. Trimming cost V 4 bases and J 0 bases, with 7 bases left between them. Germline values: CDR1 SGDLS, CDR2 YYNGEE. CDR3 sequence: CASSQVHQETQYF. DNA of the CDR3: TGTGCCAGCAGCCAAGTACACCAAGAGACCCAGTACTTC.

This rearrangement joins TRBV29-1 to TRBJ2-7; 9 bases are a match to TRBD1. The junction had 2 bases not matched to a gene; V was cut back by 2 bases and J by 3 bases. CDR3 length: 13 residues. Germline values: CDR1 SQVTM, CDR2 ANQGSEA. CDR3 DNA sequence: TGCAGCGTTGAACCGGGACAGGGCTACGAGCAGTACTTC. It codes for CSVEPGQGYEQYF.

The chain links TRBV11-3 to TRBJ2-2; 12 positions agree with TRBD1. The CDR3 runs to 16 residues. CDR1 SGHNT and CDR2 YENEEA come from the germline V gene. V gave up 4 bases and J gave up 7 bases; unmatched junction bases: 7. The CDR3 coding sequence is TGTGCCAGCAGCTCCCGGGACAGGGGGCGCAACGGGGAGCTGTTTTTT. Amino acids: CASSSRDRGRNGELFF.